The 15 T cell receptor beta chains presented below share a single source sample, sequenced in a study of blood T cell repertoires in COVID-19. Assay: immunoSEQ multiplex PCR; the TCRdb copy retains only in-frame clones and omits some. The data show hundreds of thousands of clones, with 80% to 90% seen just once and approximately 1.5% held by the top ten. The sequencing sample was made of peripheral blood. All receptors come from a woman younger than 45 with active or convalescent COVID-19.

The chain carries TRBV6-5 and TRBJ1-2; no definite D call. The CDR3 has 13 residues. V lost 10 bases and J lost 0, with 12 bases in between. Germline-derived CDR1 and CDR2 are MNHEY and SVGAGI. The CDR3: CAITVTPNYGYTF. The CDR3 DNA reads TGTGCCATTACAGTCACTCCTAACTATGGCTACACCTTC.

The chain is built from TRBV19 and TRBJ1-2; 9 bases are a match to TRBD1. The CDR3 is made up of 17 amino acids. Germline-derived CDR1 and CDR2 are LNHDA and SQIVND (reference sequence). Trimming at V came to 5 bases and at J to 8 bases, leaving 18 bases not matched to a gene. In nucleotides, the CDR3 is TGTGCCAGTAGTTCGATTCCGGGACAGGGTTTAGAGGACGGCTACACCTTC. Amino acids: CASSSIPGQGLEDGYTF.

This clone was detected only once. The chain recombines TRBV5-6 with TRBJ2-7, with a tentative D call TRBD1 (7 bases). The V gene lost 3 bases and the J gene lost 4 bases, with 23 bases spanning the gap. CDR3 size: 17 residues. The V gene's germline CDR1 is SGHDT and CDR2 YYEEEE. This chain's CDR3 is CASSSPQGTLLHYEQYF. The CDR3 nucleotides are TGTGCCAGCAGCTCACCACAGGGGACTCTTCTACATTACGAGCAGTACTTC.

The gene calls are TRBV5-4 and TRBJ2-2; TRBD2 matches 10 bases. CDR3 length: 17 residues. J lost 1 base, V lost 4 bases, and 7 bases had no gene match. Per the germline V gene, CDR1 is SGHNT and CDR2 is YYREEE (reference sequence). This chain's CDR3 is CASSGGLAELNTGELFF. In nucleotides, the CDR3 is TGTGCCAGCAGCGGAGGACTAGCGGAATTGAACACCGGGGAGCTGTTTTTT.

This chain connects TRBV5-1 to TRBJ2-7, with 11 bases aligning to TRBD2. Germline CDR1 SGHRS, CDR2 YFSETQ. J lost 1 base, V lost 4 bases, and 4 bases had no gene match. The CDR3 is 15 amino acids. The CDR3 DNA sequence: TGCGCCAGCAGCAAGACTAGCGGGGATTCCTACGAGCAGTACTTC. This encodes CASSKTSGDSYEQYF.

The rearrangement joins TRBV21-1 to TRBJ1-5; no DNA check was done on the table's D call, TRBD1. TRBV21-1 is a recognized pseudogene. The CDR3 consists of 15 residues. The CDR3 loop reads CASTPGRVIDQPQHF. In DNA, the CDR3 is TGTGCCAGCACCCCGGGCAGGGTGATAGATCAGCCCCAGCATTTT.

This clone was found once. The chain combines TRBV4-1 with TRBJ2-5; 10 bases match TRBD2. This CDR3 has 16 residues. V gave up 5 bases and J gave up 2 bases; unmatched junction bases: 8. The V gene's germline CDR1 is MGHRA and CDR2 YSYEKL. The CDR3 reads CASSSLAGAPQETQYF. The CDR3 DNA sequence: TGCGCCAGCAGCTCGCTAGCGGGAGCTCCGCAAGAGACCCAGTACTTC.

The rearrangement uses TRBV6-5 and TRBJ2-1, with TRBD2 identical over 10 bases. The CDR3 length is 16 residues. Germline V CDR1 and CDR2: MNHEY, SVGAGI. The V and J ends lost 0 bases and 5 bases, in that order; junction bases with no gene match: 4. For the CDR3, the DNA is TGTGCCAGCAGTTACTCCCTAGCGGGGGTGAACAATGAGCAGTTCTTC. This codes for CASSYSLAGVNNEQFF.

The chain couples TRBV6-5 to TRBJ2-7; no definite D call. CDR3 size: 13 residues. V lost 0 bases and J 4 bases, leaving 7 bases between the germline ends. The V gene's germline CDR1 is MNHEY and CDR2 SVGAGI. The CDR3 nucleotides are TGTGCCAGCAGTTACTCAAGAGTTTACGAGCAGTACTTC. As protein: CASSYSRVYEQYF.

As DNA, the CDR3 is TGTGCCAGCAGCCCCCGTGACGAGGCTATGAACACTGAAGCTTTCTTT. Residues: CASSPRDEAMNTEAFF. V usage is TRBV7-9 and J usage is TRBJ1-1; D not resolved. V was clipped by 5 bases and J by 0 bases, with 16 bases between them. Germline lookup yields CDR1 SEHNR and CDR2 FQNEAQ (reference sequence). The CDR3 length is 16 residues.

The rearrangement uses TRBV6-1 and TRBJ2-7; TRBD1 is a possible D gene (6 bases). Trimming pared 2 bases from V and 2 bases from J, leaving 19 bases between. Germline V gene sequence: CDR1 MNHNS, CDR2 SASEGT. This CDR3 spans 17 amino acids. CDR3 bases: TGTGCCAGCAGTGAAATTTTAGGGGGACGGTACCCCTACGAGCAGTACTTC. Translating gives CASSEILGGRYPYEQYF.

V gene TRBV6-6 combines with J gene TRBJ2-3; no clear D gene. In germline, CDR1 is MNHNY, CDR2 SVGAGI (reference sequence). The V end was cut by 10 bases, the J end by 2 bases, with 16 bases between. The CDR3 covers 14 residues. The chain's CDR3 is CATSHTAATDTQYF. In nucleotides, the CDR3 is TGTGCCACCTCTCATACGGCGGCCACAGATACGCAGTATTTT.

V and J are TRBV3-1 (or the pseudogene TRBV3-2) and TRBJ1-4, with D possibly being TRBD1 (5 bases). Deletions cut 0 bases from V and 6 bases from J, with 11 bases between. This CDR3 is built from 15 residues. CDR1 and CDR2 (germline): LGHDT, YNNKEL (reference sequence). The DNA of the CDR3 is TGTGCCAGCAGCCAAGAACAGGAAGCCGATGAAAAACTGTTTTTT. Translated, it gives CASSQEQEADEKLFF.

The V gene is TRBV5-1, the J gene TRBJ1-3; D may be TRBD1 (6 bases). Germline V gene lookup returns CDR1 SGHRS and CDR2 YFSETQ. The length of the CDR3 is 14 residues. Trimming shortened V by 0 bases and J by 6 bases, and 10 bases separated the two germline ends. In nucleotides, the CDR3 is TGCGCCAGCAGCTTGGCGGGGGGCGAAAACACCATATATTTT. It codes for CASSLAGGENTIYF.

The genes are TRBV7-9 and TRBJ2-7; TRBD2 aligns across 9 bases. The CDR3 covers 14 residues. The ends lost 5 bases at V and 3 bases at J; junction bases unmatched: 5. Germline assignment: CDR1 SEHNR and CDR2 FQNEAQ (reference sequence). This CDR3 is CASSTTSGDYEQYF. Here the CDR3 DNA reads TGTGCCAGCAGCACGACTAGCGGAGACTACGAGCAGTACTTC.